The 13 T cell receptor beta chains below all came from one sample that was sequenced in a study of neoadjuvant nivolumab and ipilimumab in lung cancer. Clones were read by immunoSEQ multiplex PCR, and TCRdb kept only the in-frame ones, dropping some. This sample has more than 25,000 clones; 82% occur once, and the top ten carry about 8.6%. The sequencing used tumor tissue, collected after neoadjuvant nivolumab, alone or with ipilimumab, at or shortly before surgery. These receptors came from an adult with non-small cell lung cancer.

V is TRBV28 and J is TRBJ1-1, with 7 bases lining up with TRBD1. Germline-derived CDR1 and CDR2 are MDHEN and SYDVKM. V lost 4 bases and J lost 7; bases outside the gene matches: 9. This CDR3 has 14 amino acids. CDR3 DNA sequence: TGTGCCAGCAGTTCGTACCGGGACAGCCTTGAAGCTTTCTTT. Translated, it gives CASSSYRDSLEAFF.

The chain has TRBV5-4 and TRBJ2-5; 13 bases match TRBD2. The end of the DNA aligns better with TRBJ2-7, so the J call may be wrong. The CDR3 spans 17 residues. In germline, CDR1 is SGHNT, CDR2 YYREEE (reference sequence). Here the CDR3 reads CASSPGLAGDLIYEQYF. In DNA, the CDR3 is TGTGCCAGCAGCCCAGGACTAGCGGGAGATTTAATCTACGAGCAGTACTTC.

This sequence joins TRBV6-1 and TRBJ2-7; no clear D gene. The V and J ends lost 3 bases and 6 bases respectively, with 9 bases between them. Per germline, CDR1 MNHNS and CDR2 SASEGT. This CDR3 spans 12 amino acids. The CDR3 is CASSDSGGEQYF. The DNA for the CDR3 is TGTGCCAGCAGTGACTCGGGCGGCGAGCAGTACTTC.

The chain has TRBV6-1 and TRBJ2-7, with 10 bases that match TRBD2. Germline assignment: CDR1 MNHNS and CDR2 SASEGT. This CDR3 contains 15 residues. Trimming removed 4 bases from V and 0 bases from J; junction bases left unmatched: 3. In DNA, the CDR3 is TGTGCCAGCAGTGTCTTAGCGGGAGGCTCCTACGAGCAGTACTTC. It specifies CASSVLAGGSYEQYF.

In its sample, this clone was seen a few times. The V gene is TRBV28, the J gene TRBJ1-3, with 7 positions matching TRBD1. Germline V CDR1 and CDR2: MDHEN, SYDVKM. This CDR3 contains 16 residues. V dropped 6 bases and J dropped 0; count of bases not matched to a gene: 8. CDR3 in amino acids: CASSLDRDGSGNTIYF. DNA for the CDR3: TGTGCCAGCAGCCTAGACAGGGACGGCTCTGGAAACACCATATATTTT.

The chain has TRBV12-5 and TRBJ2-6, with D possibly TRBD1 on 5 matching bases. The CDR3 extends over 19 amino acids. V was trimmed by 2 bases and J by 0 bases, leaving 17 bases between them. Germline CDR1 and CDR2: LGHNT and FRNRAP. CDR3 sequence reads: CASGLFQGRLHSGANVLTF. The DNA for the CDR3 is TGTGCTAGTGGTTTGTTCCAGGGCCGACTTCACTCTGGGGCCAACGTCCTGACTTTC. Filled out from reference TRBV12-5 and TRBJ2-6, the complete variable domain reads DARVTQTPRHKVTEMGQEVTMRCQPILGHNTVFWYRQTMMQGLELLAYFRNRAPLDDSGMPKDRFSAEMPDATLATLKIQPSEPRDSAVYFCASGLFQGRLHSGANVLTFGAGSRLTVL.

A note on this clone: The germline gene is not matched at one end of the junction; a read error may be the cause. This rearrangement joins TRBV7-7 to TRBJ2-5; D not resolved. Per the germline V gene, CDR1 is SSHAT and CDR2 is FNYEAQ (reference sequence). This CDR3 spans 15 amino acids. The CDR3: CASSPSFGFEETQYF. The CDR3 nucleotides read TGTGCTAGCAGCCCTTCTTTTGGGTTTGAAGAGACCCAGTACTTC.

The chain combines TRBV4-1 with TRBJ2-1, with 10 bases that match TRBD2. The ends lost 2 bases at V and 10 bases at J; junction bases unmatched: 8. The CDR3 covers 15 residues. Germline loops: CDR1 MGHRA, CDR2 YSYEKL. The CDR3 loop is CASSQTIAGGWEQFF. In DNA form, the CDR3 reads TGCGCCAGCAGCCAAACAATAGCGGGAGGTTGGGAGCAGTTCTTC.

There are a few counts of this clone. This chain uses TRBV27 with TRBJ2-2, with 7 bases that match TRBD2. The ends lost 3 bases at V and 4 bases at J; junction bases unmatched: 5. The CDR3 contains 15 residues. Looked up from germline, CDR1 is MNHEY and CDR2 is SMNVEV (reference sequence). The CDR3 sequence: CASSLREGLTGELFF. CDR3 DNA: TGTGCCAGCAGTTTGAGGGAGGGCCTCACCGGGGAGCTGTTTTTT.

This clone was found once. This sequence joins TRBV30 and TRBJ2-4; 7 bases align to TRBD2. Germline CDR1 reads GTSNPN; CDR2 reads SVGIG (reference sequence). The CDR3 extends over 16 amino acids. Trimming took 5 bases from V and 1 from J; bases not matched to a gene: 11. In DNA form, the CDR3 reads TGTGCCTGGTCGGTCTGGCGGGGGACGGCCAAAAACATTCAGTACTTC. Translated: CAWSVWRGTAKNIQYF.

V is TRBV30 and J is TRBJ1-1; D unclear. Germline lookup yields CDR1 GTSNPN and CDR2 SVGIG (reference sequence). Between the trimmed V and J ends, which lost 4 bases and 4 bases, there was a span of 13 bases. This CDR3 has 13 amino acids. The CDR3 loop reads CAWTRVALTEAFF. Written as DNA, the CDR3 is TGTGCCTGGACCCGCGTAGCACTCACTGAAGCTTTCTTT.

As for this clone: This specimen includes other DNA sequences encoding the same CDR3. This chain uses TRBV30 with TRBJ1-5, with D maybe TRBD1 (6 bases). CDR1 GTSNPN and CDR2 SVGIG come from the germline V gene (reference sequence). The CDR3 length is 15 residues. The V and J ends lost 0 bases and 1 base respectively, with 10 bases between them. The CDR3 DNA sequence: TGTGCCTGGAGTGTACGGGGGCAGAGCAATCAGCCCCAGCATTTT. Translation: CAWSVRGQSNQPQHF.

This chain joins TRBV29-1 and TRBJ2-1, with 10 bases identical to TRBD2. The CDR3 extends over 14 amino acids. Germline CDR1 SQVTM, CDR2 ANQGSEA. The V and J ends lost 4 bases and 4 bases, in that order; junction bases with no gene match: 4. The CDR3 region has the DNA TGCAGCGTTGCCCTAGCGGGAGCATACAATGAGCAGTTCTTC. Translating gives CSVALAGAYNEQFF.